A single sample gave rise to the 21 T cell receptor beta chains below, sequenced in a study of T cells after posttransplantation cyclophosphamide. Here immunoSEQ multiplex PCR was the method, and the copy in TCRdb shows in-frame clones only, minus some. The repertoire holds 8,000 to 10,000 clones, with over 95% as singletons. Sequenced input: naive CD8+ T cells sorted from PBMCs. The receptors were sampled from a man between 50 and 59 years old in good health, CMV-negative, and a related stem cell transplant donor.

This chain's CDR3 is CASSLDRTNYGYTF. The CDR3 bases are TGTGCCAGCAGCCTCGACAGGACCAACTATGGCTACACCTTC. The chain uses TRBV6-5 and TRBJ1-2, with a weak D call TRBD1 (6 bases). Germline V gene sequence: CDR1 MNHEY, CDR2 SVGAGI. The CDR3 consists of 14 residues. Between the trimmed V and J ends, which lost 6 bases and 2 bases, there was a span of 13 bases.

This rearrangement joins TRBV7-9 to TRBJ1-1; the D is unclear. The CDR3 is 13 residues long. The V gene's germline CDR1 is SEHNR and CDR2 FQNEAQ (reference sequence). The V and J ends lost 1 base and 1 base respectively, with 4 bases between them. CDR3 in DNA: TGTGCCAGCAGCTTAGGTCAGAACACTGAAGCTTTCTTT. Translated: CASSLGQNTEAFF.

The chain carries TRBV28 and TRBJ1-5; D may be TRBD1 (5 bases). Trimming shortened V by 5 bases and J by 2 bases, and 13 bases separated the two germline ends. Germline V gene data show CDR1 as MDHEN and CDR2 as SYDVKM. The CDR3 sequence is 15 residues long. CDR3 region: CASSLARAGNQPQHF. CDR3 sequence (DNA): TGTGCCAGCAGTCTCGCCAGGGCTGGCAATCAGCCCCAGCATTTT.

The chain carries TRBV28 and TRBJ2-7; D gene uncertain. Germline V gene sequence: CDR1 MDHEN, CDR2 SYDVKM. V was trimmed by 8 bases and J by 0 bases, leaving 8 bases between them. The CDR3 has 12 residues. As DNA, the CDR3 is TGTGCCAGCCGGAGCTTCTCCTACGAGCAGTACTTC. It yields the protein CASRSFSYEQYF.

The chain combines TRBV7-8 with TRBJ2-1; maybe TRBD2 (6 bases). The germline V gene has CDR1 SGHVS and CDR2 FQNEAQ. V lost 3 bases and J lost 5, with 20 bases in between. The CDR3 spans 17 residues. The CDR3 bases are TGTGCCAGCAGCTTCGAACGGGTAGCGGCGGGGCACAATGAGCAGTTCTTC. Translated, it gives CASSFERVAAGHNEQFF.

CDR3 sequence reads: CSVEGGAGHGYTF. CDR3 nucleotide sequence: TGCAGCGTTGAAGGGGGCGCGGGGCATGGCTACACCTTC. The V and J genes are TRBV29-1 and TRBJ1-2; D possibly corresponds to TRBD1 (5 bases). The germline CDR1 and CDR2 sequences are SQVTM and ANQGSEA. Deletions cut 1 base from V and 6 bases from J, with 12 bases between. This CDR3 region has 13 residues.

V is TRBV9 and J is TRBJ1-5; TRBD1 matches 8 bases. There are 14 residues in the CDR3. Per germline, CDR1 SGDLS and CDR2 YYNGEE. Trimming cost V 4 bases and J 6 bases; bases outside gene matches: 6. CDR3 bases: TGTGCCAGCAGCTCCCAGGGGGCGGGTCAGCCCCAGCATTTT. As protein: CASSSQGAGQPQHF.

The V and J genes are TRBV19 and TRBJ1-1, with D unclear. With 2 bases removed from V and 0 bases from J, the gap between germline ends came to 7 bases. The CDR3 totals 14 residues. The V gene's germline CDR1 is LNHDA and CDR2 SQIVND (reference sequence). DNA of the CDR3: TGTGCCAGTAGTATAAGACAAATGAACACTGAAGCTTTCTTT. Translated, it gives CASSIRQMNTEAFF.

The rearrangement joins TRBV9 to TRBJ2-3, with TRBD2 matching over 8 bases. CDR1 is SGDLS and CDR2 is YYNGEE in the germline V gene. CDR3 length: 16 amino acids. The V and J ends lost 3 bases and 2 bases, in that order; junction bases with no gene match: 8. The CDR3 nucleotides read TGTGCCAGCAGCGCCCGATTAGCGGGGATCACAGATACGCAGTATTTT. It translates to CASSARLAGITDTQYF.

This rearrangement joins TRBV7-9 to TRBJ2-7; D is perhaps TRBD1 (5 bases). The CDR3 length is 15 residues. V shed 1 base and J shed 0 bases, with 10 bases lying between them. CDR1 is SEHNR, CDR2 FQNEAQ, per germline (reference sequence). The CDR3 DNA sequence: TGTGCCAGCAGCTTAGAGCAGGGTCTCTCCTACGAGCAGTACTTC. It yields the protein CASSLEQGLSYEQYF.

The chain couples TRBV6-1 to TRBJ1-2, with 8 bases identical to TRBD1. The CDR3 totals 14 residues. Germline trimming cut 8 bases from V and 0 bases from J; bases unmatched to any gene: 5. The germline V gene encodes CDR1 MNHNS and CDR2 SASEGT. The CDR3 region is CASLGQGTNYGYTF. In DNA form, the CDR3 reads TGTGCCAGCCTCGGACAGGGTACTAACTATGGCTACACCTTC.

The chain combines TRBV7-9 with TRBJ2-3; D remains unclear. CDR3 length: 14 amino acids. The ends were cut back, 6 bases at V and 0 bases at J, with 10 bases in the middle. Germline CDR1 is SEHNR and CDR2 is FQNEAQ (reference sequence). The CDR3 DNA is TGTGCCAGCAGTTCAGAACATAGCACAGATACGCAGTATTTT. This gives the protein CASSSEHSTDTQYF.

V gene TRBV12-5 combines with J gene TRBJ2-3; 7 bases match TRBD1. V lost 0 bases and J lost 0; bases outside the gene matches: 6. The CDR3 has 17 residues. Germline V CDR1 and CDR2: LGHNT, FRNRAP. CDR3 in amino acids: CASGLVVWTGSTDTQYF. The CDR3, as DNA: TGTGCTAGTGGTTTGGTTGTATGGACAGGTAGCACAGATACGCAGTATTTT. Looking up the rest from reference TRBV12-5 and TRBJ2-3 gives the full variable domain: DARVTQTPRHKVTEMGQEVTMRCQPILGHNTVFWYRQTMMQGLELLAYFRNRAPLDDSGMPKDRFSAEMPDATLATLKIQPSEPRDSAVYFCASGLVVWTGSTDTQYFGPGTRLTVL.

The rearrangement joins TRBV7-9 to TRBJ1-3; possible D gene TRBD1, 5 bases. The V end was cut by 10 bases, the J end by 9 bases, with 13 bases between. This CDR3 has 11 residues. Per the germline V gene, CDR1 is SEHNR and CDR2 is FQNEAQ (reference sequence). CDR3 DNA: TGTGCCAAGAGCCACGGGGGCACCATATATTTT. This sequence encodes CAKSHGGTIYF. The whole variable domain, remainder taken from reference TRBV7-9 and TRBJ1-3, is DTGVSQNPRHKITKRGQNVTFRCDPISEHNRLYWYRQTLGQGPEFLTYFQNEAQLEKSRLLSDRFSAERPKGSFSTLEIQRTEQGDSAMYLCAKSHGGTIYFGEGSWLTVV.

The CDR3 sequence is CASSLGPGWGRAYEQYF. The CDR3 region has the DNA TGTGCCAGCAGCTTAGGCCCAGGATGGGGGCGCGCCTACGAGCAGTACTTC. The chain carries TRBV5-6 and TRBJ2-7; D possibly corresponds to TRBD1 (6 bases). The CDR3 runs to 17 residues. V shed 2 bases and J shed 2 bases, with 20 bases lying between them. The germline V gene encodes CDR1 SGHDT and CDR2 YYEEEE. The full variable domain, in which reference TRBV5-6 and TRBJ2-7 provide the parts outside the CDR3, is DAGVTQSPTHLIKTRGQQVTLRCSPKSGHDTVSWYQQALGQGPQFIFQYYEEEERQRGNFPDRFSGHQFPNYSSELNVNALLLGDSALYLCASSLGPGWGRAYEQYFGPGTRLTVT.

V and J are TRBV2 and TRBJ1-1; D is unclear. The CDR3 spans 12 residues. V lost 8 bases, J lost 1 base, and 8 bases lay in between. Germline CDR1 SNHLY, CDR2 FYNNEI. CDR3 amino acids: CASGETNTEAFF. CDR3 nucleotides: TGTGCCAGCGGGGAGACGAACACTGAAGCTTTCTTT.

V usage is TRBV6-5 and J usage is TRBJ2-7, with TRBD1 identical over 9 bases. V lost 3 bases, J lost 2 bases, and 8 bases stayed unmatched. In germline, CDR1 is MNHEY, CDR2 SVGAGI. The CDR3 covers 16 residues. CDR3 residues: CASSYGPGTGPYEQYF. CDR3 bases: TGTGCCAGCAGTTATGGGCCCGGGACAGGGCCCTACGAGCAGTACTTC.

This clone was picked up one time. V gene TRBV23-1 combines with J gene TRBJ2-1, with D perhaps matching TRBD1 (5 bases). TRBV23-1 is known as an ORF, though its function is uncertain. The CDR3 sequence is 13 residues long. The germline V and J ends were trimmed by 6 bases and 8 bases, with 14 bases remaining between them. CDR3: CASRDKRVDEQFF. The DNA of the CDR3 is TGCGCCAGCAGGGACAAACGGGTCGATGAGCAGTTCTTC.

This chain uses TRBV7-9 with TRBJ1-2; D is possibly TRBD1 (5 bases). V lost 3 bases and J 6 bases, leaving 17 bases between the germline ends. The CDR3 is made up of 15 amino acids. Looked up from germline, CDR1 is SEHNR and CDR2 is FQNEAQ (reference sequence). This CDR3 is CASSFLLYRPDGYTF. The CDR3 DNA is TGTGCCAGCAGCTTTTTATTGTACAGGCCGGATGGCTACACCTTC. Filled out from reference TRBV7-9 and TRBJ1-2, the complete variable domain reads DTGVSQNPRHKITKRGQNVTFRCDPISEHNRLYWYRQTLGQGPEFLTYFQNEAQLEKSRLLSDRFSAERPKGSFSTLEIQRTEQGDSAMYLCASSFLLYRPDGYTFGSGTRLTVV.

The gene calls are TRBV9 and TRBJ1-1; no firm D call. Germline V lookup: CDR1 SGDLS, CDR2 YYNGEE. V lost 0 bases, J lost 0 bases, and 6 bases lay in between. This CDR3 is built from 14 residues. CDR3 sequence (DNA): TGTGCCAGCAGCGTAGGGAGGATGAACACTGAAGCTTTCTTT. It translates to CASSVGRMNTEAFF.

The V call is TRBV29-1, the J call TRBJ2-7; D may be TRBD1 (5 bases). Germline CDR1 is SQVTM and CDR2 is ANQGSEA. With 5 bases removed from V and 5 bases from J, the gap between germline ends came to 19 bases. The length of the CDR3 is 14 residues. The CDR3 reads CSVRLMDNLDEQYF. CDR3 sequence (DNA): TGCAGCGTTCGACTGATGGACAACCTCGACGAGCAGTACTTC.